This T cell receptor beta chain is from a study of PD-1 blockade in classical Hodgkin lymphoma (dated by TCRdb to the early 2020s). Turning to the overall study: Nivolumab dosing was 3 mg/kg intravenously every 2 weeks, continuing until either disease progression or unacceptable toxicity. To define a peripheral blood immune signature of response to PD-1 blockade in classical Hodgkin lymphoma, the study combined TCR beta sequencing with CyTOF. What the research found in general, with its limitations: Baseline diversity similar to that of newly diagnosed patients was observed in trial patients achieving complete response, whereas significantly lower diversity was observed in partial responders and progressors. CD4+ but not CD8+ TCR diversity rose significantly by C4D1 (p=0.0027 vs p=0.16), most apparent in complete responders (p=0.02). Diversity was lower in patients who began nivolumab less than 1 year after ASCT, so these patients were left out of later analyses to avoid confounding by immune reconstitution. The study was limited to a single clinical trial cohort, and causes of repertoire differences, possibly disease activity or prior therapy, remained undefined. Baseline TCR diversity was reported to be lower in newly diagnosed patients than in healthy donors, and even lower in relapsed/refractory patients.

Genomic DNA was extracted with the Qiagen DNeasy kit from unsorted PBMCs and from negatively selected CD4+ and CD8+ fractions. Using primers that anneal to V and J segments, immunoSEQ multiplex PCR amplified the TCR beta CDR3 regions. A synthetic immune receptor repertoire was used to minimize amplification bias, and any residual bias was removed computationally once sequencing was done. Turning to the authors' computational methods: Custom Python scripts were used to quantify repertoire diversity as the Shannon entropy index. Unsorted, CD4+ and CD8+ repertoires were analyzed separately, except for combined analyses in which CD4+ and CD8+ sequences were merged in silico. A clone was considered expanded if an increase in frequency of at least 2-fold after treatment relative to C1D1 was found, and a pseudocount of 0.5 was applied to clones undetected at baseline. Clones with 0 or 1 copy at C1D1 were classified as singleton clones, and clones with 2 or more copies were classified as non-singleton clones. Clones expanded in unsorted samples were annotated as CD4+, CD8+ or unknown by matching protein sequences in sorted samples from the same patient. Wilcoxon tests on paired samples were used to test changes in diversity from C1D1 to C4D1. TCRdb carries this immuneACCESS record with in-frame sequences only. Its versions omit some clonotypes, under half of them owing to an unresolved V gene in the studies checked, with the rest unexplained. The V and J calls and the clone size are those of that table, but D and trimming were determined from the DNA. In this sample the table shows over 5,500 clones, around three quarters of which occur a single time. The ten largest clones add up to 60% of the sample.

From the cysteine up to the phenylalanine, the CDR3 has a length of 13 residues. Just CDR3 DNA is preserved here, 39 bases in frame from base 1. V sheds 5 bases and J sheds 10 bases, leaving 12 bases between their ends. The germline V gene (reference sequence) specifies SEHNR as CDR1 and FQNEAQ as CDR2. Worth noting for this clone: Its antigen has not been determined. Per-base qualities were not stored, and no clone one base away is much larger.

The intended sense of this specimen's time point label: cycle 1 day 1 (C1D1), immediately before nivolumab initiation. Every trial patient had relapsed following autologous stem cell transplantation, and prior brentuximab vedotin exposure was what differed among cohorts A, B and C. The trial cohort comprised more than 55 patients with relapsed/refractory classical Hodgkin lymphoma whose best overall responses were complete response, partial response or progressive disease. Trial patients were treated with single-agent nivolumab in the multi-cohort phase II CheckMate 205 trial. Best overall response was determined by an independent review committee according to the 2007 International Working Group response criteria. Trial PBMCs were collected immediately before nivolumab initiation (C1D1) and during therapy at cycle 2 day 1 and cycle 4 day 1. Peripheral blood was collected in 8 mL Vacutainer Cell Preparation Tubes, from which PBMCs were isolated by centrifugation and then cryopreserved.

The sample in question was peripheral blood mononuclear cells (PBMCs), obtained at baseline. The chain links TRBV7-9 with TRBJ1-6; the D segment could be TRBD1, given 5 matching bases. The sequence came from a human donor with classical Hodgkin lymphoma. The CDR3 is CASSPIRGSPLHF. The bases are TGTGCCAGCAGCCCAATCCGGGGGTCACCCCTCCACTTT.